The sample holds many counts of the clone carrying this T cell receptor (beta chain). Stable Graves' hyperthyroidism denoted no ophthalmopathy progression over 18 months. Amplification of TCR beta CDR3 regions used RNA as the template. TCR CDR3 regions were first amplified by RT-PCR with HTBI primers. TCRdb analysed the multiplex PCR reads with MiXCR anew, one entry per CDR3 protein. The table lists about 400,000 distinct CDR3 sequences, approximately 13% of them singletons. CDR3 length: 16 amino acids. Germline V gene data show CDR1 as MNHEY and CDR2 as SVGEGT. V gave up 1 base and J gave up 3 bases; unmatched junction bases: 7. The sample comes from a study of T cells in Graves' hyperthyroidism and ophthalmopathy.

The receptor comes from a woman under 30 with Graves' hyperthyroidism. The rearrangement joins TRBV6-2 or TRBV6-3 to TRBJ2-5; 8 nucleotides line up with TRBD2. Sequenced input: blood. CDR3 DNA: TGTGCCAGCAGTTACTATCTCAGGGGACTAGAAGAGACCCAGTACTTC. It translates to CASSYYLRGLEETQYF.